This note documents a single T cell receptor (beta chain) sequence. In the original workflow: The authors estimated nucleated cell counts from reference gene primer amplification. Clones were sequenced by immunoSEQ multiplex PCR, and TCRdb holds only the in-frame ones, with some missing. That table is the source of V, J and clone size, and D and trimming were worked out from the DNA. The table lists about 190,000 clones, approximately 84% of them singletons. The record originates from a study of blood T cell repertoires in COVID-19. On the study more broadly: In each case, the material was cDNA or gDNA derived from T cells, B-cell-depleted T cells, or PBMCs.

Sequencing was done on a sample of peripheral blood. This receptor was identified in a woman in her 70s with active or convalescent COVID-19.

CDR3: CASSLYGAETQYF. DNA of the CDR3: TGTGCCAGCAGCTTGTACGGTGCGGAGACCCAGTACTTC. V is TRBV5-6 and J is TRBJ2-5; no clear D gene. V lost 1 base, J lost 5 bases, and 9 bases lay in between. The CDR3 contains 13 residues. The V gene's germline CDR1 is SGHDT and CDR2 YYEEEE.